This passage covers 31 T cell receptor beta chains from one sample sequenced in a study of beta chain features in type 1 diabetes. Notes on the study in general: Among all four CD4+ subsets, Type 1 diabetes patients had TCRB CDR3s that were moderately but significantly shorter.

Expressed TCRB transcripts were sequenced after all isolated RNA was converted to cDNA. Method: immunoSEQ multiplex PCR; TCRdb's copy keeps in-frame clones and lacks some. The table shows around 150,000 clones, with more than 60% occurring only once. What these receptors recognize is not known. Sequencing used naive CD4+ T cells from blood. The receptors were sampled from a man aged 30 to 45 with type 1 diabetes.

The rearrangement links TRBV30 to TRBJ2-3; the D is unclear. The CDR3 extends over 14 amino acids. Germline lookup yields CDR1 GTSNPN and CDR2 SVGIG (reference sequence). V was trimmed by 0 bases and J by 4 bases, leaving 11 bases between them. The CDR3: CAWSVRGAADTQYF. CDR3 coding DNA: TGTGCCTGGAGTGTACGAGGCGCGGCAGATACGCAGTATTTT.

J is TRBJ1-1 and V is TRBV29-1, with 8 bases fitting TRBD1. The J segment lost 1 base and the V segment lost 2 bases, leaving 6 bases of the junction unmatched. The CDR3 extends over 15 amino acids. The germline CDR1 and CDR2 sequences are SQVTM and ANQGSEA. The CDR3 is CSVERTGTGNTEAFF. DNA of the CDR3: TGCAGCGTTGAAAGGACCGGGACAGGGAACACTGAAGCTTTCTTT.

The chain is built from TRBV9 and TRBJ2-5, with TRBD1 matching over 8 bases. The J segment lost 0 bases and the V segment lost 4 bases, leaving 5 bases of the junction unmatched. The CDR3 length is 15 residues. The V gene's germline CDR1 is SGDLS and CDR2 YYNGEE. CDR3 region: CASSPDRGYQETQYF. The CDR3 DNA follows: TGTGCCAGCAGCCCTGACAGGGGATACCAAGAGACCCAGTACTTC.

There are a few counts of this clone. The chain joins TRBV25-1 to TRBJ1-1; D uncertain. This CDR3 spans 16 amino acids. V lost 8 bases and J lost 7, with 26 bases in between. Germline V gene lookup returns CDR1 MGHDK and CDR2 SYGVNS. The CDR3 coding sequence is TGTGCCAGCCGAGCTCCAGACAACGGGGTCGAGGGTGAAGCTTTCTTT. It encodes CASRAPDNGVEGEAFF. The whole variable domain, filled in from reference TRBV25-1 and TRBJ1-1, reads EADIYQTPRYLVIGTGKKITLECSQTMGHDKMYWYQQDPGMELHLIHYSYGVNSTEKGDLSSESTVSRIRTEHFPLTLESARPSHTSQYLCASRAPDNGVEGEAFFGQGTRLTVV.

This clone was counted between two and nine times. The chain links TRBV4-1 to TRBJ2-1; TRBD1 is a possible D gene (6 bases). The V and J ends lost 4 bases and 1 base respectively, with 8 bases between them. Germline CDR1 and CDR2: MGHRA and YSYEKL. The length of the CDR3 is 14 residues. The CDR3 here is CASSRDTSYNEQFF. In DNA, the CDR3 is TGCGCCAGCAGCCGGGACACGTCCTACAATGAGCAGTTCTTC.

This CDR3 reads CASRTDTQYF. The DNA of the CDR3 is TGTGCCAGCAGAACAGATACGCAGTATTTT. The V call is TRBV6-6, the J call TRBJ2-3; D is unresolved. The length of the CDR3 is 10 residues. Looked up from germline, CDR1 is MNHNY and CDR2 is SVGAGI (reference sequence). V shed 6 bases and J shed 3 bases, with 1 base lying between them.

DNA for the CDR3: TGTGCCAGCAGCTCGGGAACCCAGCAGTACTTC. It codes for CASSSGTQQYF. The rearrangement joins TRBV7-9 to TRBJ2-7, with TRBD2 as a possible D gene (5 bases). Per germline, CDR1 SEHNR and CDR2 FQNEAQ (reference sequence). The CDR3 length is 11 residues. Trimming shortened V by 4 bases and J by 8 bases, and 9 bases separated the two germline ends.

This chain connects TRBV9 to TRBJ1-2; tentatively, D is TRBD1 (5 bases). The CDR3 length is 14 residues. Trimming took 4 bases from V and 5 from J, leaving 15 bases between them. Germline assignment: CDR1 SGDLS and CDR2 YYNGEE. CDR3 sequence (DNA): TGTGCCAGCAGCACACTCGGGCAGGGTTATGGCTACACCTTC. Translated, it gives CASSTLGQGYGYTF.

The chain employs TRBV30 and TRBJ1-4; D not certain. The V gene lost 3 bases and the J gene lost 11 bases, with 10 bases spanning the gap. Germline CDR1 and CDR2: GTSNPN and SVGIG (reference sequence). The CDR3 length is 11 residues. CDR3 nucleotides: TGTGCCTGGAGCGTAACGGAGAAACTGTTTTTT. Amino acids: CAWSVTEKLFF.

CDR3 amino acids: CASSYPPRVEDQYF. CDR3 sequence (DNA): TGTGCCAGCAGTTACCCCCCACGGGTAGAGGACCAGTACTTC. The chain uses TRBV6-6 and TRBJ2-5; no definite D call. The V gene's germline CDR1 is MNHNY and CDR2 SVGAGI (reference sequence). The CDR3 has 14 residues. Trimming removed 2 bases at V and 10 bases at J, with 17 bases between.

This clone was detected a few times. The chain joins TRBV7-8 to TRBJ2-1; 9 nucleotides line up with TRBD2. This CDR3 contains 15 residues. Germline V gene lookup returns CDR1 SGHVS and CDR2 FQNEAQ. With V trimmed by 7 bases and J by 2 bases, 6 bases remained unmatched. CDR3 protein: CASKRLAETYNEQFF. CDR3 bases: TGTGCCAGCAAAAGACTAGCGGAAACCTACAATGAGCAGTTCTTC.

The chain carries TRBV7-9 and TRBJ2-6, with 9 bases aligning to TRBD1. The CDR3 contains 16 residues. V lost 11 bases and J lost 4; bases outside the gene matches: 12. CDR1 and CDR2 from the germline V gene are SEHNR and FQNEAQ (reference sequence). The CDR3 DNA reads as TGTGCCCCCGGACAGGGGTCCCTGGGGGGGGCCAACGTCCTGACTTTC. Residues: CAPGQGSLGGANVLTF.

The chain links TRBV27 to TRBJ2-5; TRBD2 agrees at 8 bases. Per germline, CDR1 MNHEY and CDR2 SMNVEV (reference sequence). CDR3 size: 16 residues. Unmatched junction bases numbered 7, after V lost 4 bases and J lost 0 bases. The CDR3 reads CASSSGLANHQETQYF. Written as DNA, the CDR3 is TGTGCCAGCAGTTCCGGACTAGCTAATCACCAAGAGACCCAGTACTTC.

This clone came up a few times. This chain connects TRBV28 to TRBJ2-3, with TRBD1 as a possible D gene (5 bases). This CDR3 is built from 15 residues. Germline CDR1 reads MDHEN; CDR2 reads SYDVKM. V lost 5 bases, J lost 2 bases, and 14 bases lay in between. CDR3 protein: CASSLPGASTDTQYF. Here the CDR3 DNA reads TGTGCCAGCAGTCTCCCTGGGGCCTCCACAGATACGCAGTATTTT.

The chain joins TRBV7-2 to TRBJ2-3; D is perhaps TRBD1 (5 bases). V lost 1 base and J lost 0, with 8 bases in between. CDR1 is SGHTA and CDR2 is FQGNSA in the germline V gene. This CDR3 contains 15 residues. CDR3 sequence: CASSLDRQSTDTQYF. CDR3 sequence (DNA): TGTGCCAGCAGCTTAGACAGGCAGAGCACAGATACGCAGTATTTT.

V gene TRBV28 combines with J gene TRBJ2-7; 7 bases map to TRBD1. J lost 0 bases, V lost 5 bases, and 7 bases had no gene match. The CDR3 totals 15 residues. Germline CDR1 reads MDHEN; CDR2 reads SYDVKM. In nucleotides, the CDR3 is TGTGCCAGCAGTAGTGGGACAGCTAGCTCCTACGAGCAGTACTTC. Translation: CASSSGTASSYEQYF.

This rearrangement joins TRBV29-1 to TRBJ1-4; D call uncertain. The germline V and J ends were trimmed by 5 bases and 5 bases, with 6 bases remaining between them. Germline assignment: CDR1 SQVTM and CDR2 ANQGSEA. CDR3 length equals 11 residues. The CDR3 DNA reads TGCAGCGTTCAGCTAAATGAAAAACTGTTTTTT. It is translated as CSVQLNEKLFF.

The chain is built from TRBV11-2 and TRBJ1-2; D uncertain. From germline, CDR1 is SGHAT and CDR2 FQNNGV. The ends were cut back, 1 base at V and 2 bases at J, with 5 bases in the middle. The CDR3 consists of 13 residues. The CDR3 sequence: CASSLGRNYGYTF. CDR3 nucleotide sequence: TGTGCCAGCAGCTTAGGAAGGAACTATGGCTACACCTTC.

Here the CDR3 reads CASSLIRQGAGDTQYF. CDR3 nucleotide sequence: TGTGCCAGCTCACTGATCCGACAGGGGGCCGGGGATACGCAGTATTTT. The chain uses TRBV18 and TRBJ2-3, with 10 bases fitting TRBD1. Germline trimming cut 4 bases from V and 6 bases from J; bases unmatched to any gene: 10. The CDR3 covers 16 residues. Looked up from germline, CDR1 is KGHSH and CDR2 is LQKENI.

V usage is TRBV18 and J usage is TRBJ2-7; the match to TRBD2 covers 9 bases. The germline V gene has CDR1 KGHSH and CDR2 LQKENI. Unmatched junction bases numbered 2, after V lost 3 bases and J lost 2 bases. This CDR3 region has 14 residues. The CDR3 DNA follows: TGTGCCAGCTCACCGGGACTAGCAGCCTACGAGCAGTACTTC. Its translation: CASSPGLAAYEQYF.

The rearrangement uses TRBV5-1 and TRBJ2-1; the D is unclear. The CDR3 has 11 amino acids. Trimming stripped 4 bases from V and 8 bases from J, with 7 bases between. The germline CDR1 and CDR2 sequences are SGHRS and YFSETQ. CDR3 in DNA: TGCGCCAGCAGCGAGATCTATGAGCAGTTCTTC. It is translated as CASSEIYEQFF. The full variable domain, in which reference TRBV5-1 and TRBJ2-1 provide the parts outside the CDR3, is KAGVTQTPRYLIKTRGQQVTLSCSPISGHRSVSWYQQTPGQGLQFLFEYFSETQRNKGNFPGRFSGRQFSNSRSEMNVSTLELGDSALYLCASSEIYEQFFGPGTRLTVL.

This clone was found a few times. The chain combines TRBV29-1 with TRBJ2-7; the match to TRBD1 covers 9 bases. CDR3 length: 9 residues. Unmatched junction bases numbered 4, after V lost 7 bases and J lost 12 bases. Per the germline V gene, CDR1 is SQVTM and CDR2 is ANQGSEA. In DNA form, the CDR3 reads TGCAGCGCTCCGGGACAGGGGTACTTC. Translation gives CSAPGQGYF.

The gene calls are TRBV7-9 and TRBJ2-7; tentatively, D is TRBD1 or TRBD2 (5 bases each). This CDR3 is 15 amino acids long. Trimming took off 5 bases at V and 5 bases at J, with 19 bases between the two ends. Per the germline V gene, CDR1 is SEHNR and CDR2 is FQNEAQ (reference sequence). In DNA form, the CDR3 reads TGTGCCAGCAGCCACCTTCTACAGGACGGGAACGAGCAGTACTTC. It codes for CASSHLLQDGNEQYF. The entire variable domain, with the rest obtained from reference TRBV7-9 and TRBJ2-7, is as follows: DTGVSQNPRHKITKRGQNVTFRCDPISEHNRLYWYRQTLGQGPEFLTYFQNEAQLEKSRLLSDRFSAERPKGSFSTLEIQRTEQGDSAMYLCASSHLLQDGNEQYFGPGTRLTVT.

This clone was seen just once. The chain uses TRBV28 and TRBJ2-4; 7 positions agree with TRBD1. The germline V gene encodes CDR1 MDHEN and CDR2 SYDVKM. The V segment lost 4 bases and the J segment 2 bases; nucleotides outside the gene matches: 11. This CDR3 is 17 amino acids long. CDR3 sequence (DNA): TGTGCCAGCAGTTGGGGACAGTCAATGGCAACCAAAAACATTCAGTACTTC. Its protein product is CASSWGQSMATKNIQYF.

V and J are TRBV10-3 and TRBJ2-1; a weak D match, TRBD2 (6 bases). The CDR3 has 14 amino acids. The germline CDR1 and CDR2 sequences are ENHRY and SYGVKD. Trimming took off 6 bases at V and 0 bases at J, with 9 bases between the two ends. The DNA for the CDR3 is TGTGCCATCAGCCGGGAGAGCTCCTACAATGAGCAGTTCTTC. Encoded protein: CAISRESSYNEQFF.

The V call is TRBV28, the J call TRBJ1-5; 8 bases line up with TRBD1. Germline-derived CDR1 and CDR2 are MDHEN and SYDVKM. The length of the CDR3 is 15 residues. Trimming took 6 bases from V and 4 from J; bases not matched to a gene: 8. CDR3 amino acids: CASRSWTGINQPQHF. In DNA, the CDR3 is TGTGCCAGCAGATCGTGGACAGGGATAAATCAGCCCCAGCATTTT.

V usage is TRBV30 and J usage is TRBJ1-3; 7 bases line up with TRBD1. V shed 4 bases, J shed 4 bases, and the junction held 4 bases outside the gene matches. Germline-derived CDR1 and CDR2 are GTSNPN and SVGIG (reference sequence). This CDR3 spans 13 amino acids. For the CDR3, the DNA is TGTGCCTGGACAACGGGACAGGGAAACACCATATATTTT. Translation gives CAWTTGQGNTIYF.

This clone was observed a handful of times. The chain recombines TRBV7-2 with TRBJ1-5; a possible D gene is TRBD1 (5 bases). CDR3 length: 13 amino acids. V was cut by 4 bases and J by 11 bases, with 15 bases left in between. CDR1 is SGHTA, CDR2 FQGNSA, per germline. CDR3 in DNA: TGTGCCAGCAGCTCGGCGGGGGGGAGAGCCCAGCATTTT. Translating it yields CASSSAGGRAQHF.

The V gene is TRBV2, the J gene TRBJ1-1, with D tentatively TRBD1 (6 bases). This CDR3 is built from 16 residues. Germline CDR1 is SNHLY and CDR2 is FYNNEI. Trimming took off 6 bases at V and 4 bases at J, with 21 bases between the two ends. CDR3 protein: CASRVSGTPGSTEAFF. CDR3 bases: TGTGCCAGCAGGGTATCCGGGACACCGGGATCCACTGAAGCTTTCTTT.

Here the CDR3 reads CASSLGTSGDTQYF. The CDR3 DNA reads as TGTGCCAGCAGCCTTGGGACTAGCGGAGATACGCAGTATTTT. The J gene is TRBJ2-3, the V gene TRBV7-2; TRBD2 aligns across 11 bases. CDR1 and CDR2 (germline): SGHTA, FQGNSA. Unmatched junction bases numbered 3, after V lost 5 bases and J lost 5 bases. This CDR3 is built from 14 residues.

The rearrangement links TRBV27 to TRBJ2-6; tentatively, D is TRBD1 or TRBD2 (5 bases each). V shed 2 bases and J shed 3 bases, with 11 bases lying between them. CDR3 length: 16 residues. The germline V gene has CDR1 MNHEY and CDR2 SMNVEV (reference sequence). CDR3 loop: CASSLVGESGANVLTF. The CDR3 bases are TGTGCCAGCAGTTTAGTGGGGGAAAGTGGGGCCAACGTCCTGACTTTC. The full variable domain, rest sourced from reference TRBV27 and TRBJ2-6, is EAQVTQNPRYLITVTGKKLTVTCSQNMNHEYMSWYRQDPGLGLRQIYYSMNVEVTDKGDVPEGYKVSRKEKRNFPLILESPSPNQTSLYFCASSLVGESGANVLTFGAGSRLTVL.